The text below deals with one T cell receptor (beta chain). What it binds is not known. The data were obtained in a study of lymphopenia after photon versus proton radiotherapy. Findings and caveats of the study: Larger post-nadir TCR diversity loss correlated inversely with survival in deceased patients. Relative stability marked proton patients; photon patients lost diversity and naive cells. After lymphocyte nadir, photon-treated repertoires showed oligoclonal expansion, especially CD8+ Temra.

The method was immunoSEQ multiplex PCR; TCRdb's version includes in-frame clones alone and lacks a portion of them. The sample includes tens of thousands of clones, around four fifths seen only once; the top ten take 3% to 4%. The CDR3 runs 13 residues. The germline V gene has CDR1 MNHNY and CDR2 SVGAGI (reference sequence). J lost 8 bases, V lost 8 bases, and 8 bases had no gene match. This chain links TRBV6-6 with TRBJ1-2, with TRBD1 matching 10 bases. The clonotype comes from a woman in her fifties or sixties with pancreatic cancer. This specimen was peripheral blood, taken from a patient treated with photon-based radiotherapy. CDR3 in DNA: TGTGCCAGCCGCCCCGGGACAGGGGTAGGCTACACCTTC. Translating it yields CASRPGTGVGYTF.